Presented here are 25 T cell receptor beta chains from one specimen sequenced in a study of breast tumors, draining lymph nodes, adjacent tissues. The lymph nodes were axillary draining lymph nodes from breast cancer patients. TCRdb reanalysed the multiplex PCR reads using MiXCR and keeps one entry per CDR3 protein. The sample lists about 270,000 distinct CDR3 sequences; over 25% were seen once. The sample consisted of axillary lymph node tissue. These receptors all come from a female donor with breast cancer. Some clones in this sample may be carry-over from other donors' samples.

This clonotype was observed a few times. The rearrangement joins TRBV2 to TRBJ1-2; 7 bases align to TRBD1. The V gene's germline CDR1 is SNHLY and CDR2 FYNNEI. The ends lost 4 bases at V and 7 bases at J; junction bases unmatched: 3. The CDR3 is 12 residues long. CDR3 coding DNA: TGTGCCAGCAGTGGACAGGGTCGTGGCTACACCTTC. Translation: CASSGQGRGYTF.

This clonotype was recorded many times. The chain links TRBV5-1 to TRBJ2-7; 8 nucleotides align to TRBD2. The CDR3 contains 15 residues. The ends lost 4 bases at V and 4 bases at J; junction bases unmatched: 10. Germline loops: CDR1 SGHRS, CDR2 YFSETQ. The CDR3 loop is CASSEAPGLVYEQYF. The CDR3 nucleotides are TGCGCCAGCAGCGAAGCACCGGGACTAGTGTACGAGCAGTACTTC.

This clonotype was seen at least ten times. The chain joins TRBV7-8 to TRBJ2-7; D is perhaps TRBD1 (5 bases). CDR1 is SGHVS and CDR2 is FQNEAQ in the germline V gene. V dropped 7 bases and J dropped 9 bases, with 19 bases sitting between them. This CDR3 comprises 13 residues. CDR3 residues: CASTTTVGARQYF. The CDR3 bases are TGTGCCAGCACCACAACAGTTGGGGCCAGGCAGTACTTC.

This clonotype was observed many times. Sequence at one end of the junction differs from germline and may be a read error. The chain combines TRBV18 with TRBJ2-5; D is perhaps TRBD1 (6 bases). This CDR3 contains 11 residues. CDR1 KGHSH and CDR2 LQKENI come from the germline V gene. In DNA form, the CDR3 reads TGTGCCAGCTCAGGTACCCAGGGGAAGCACTTC. Protein: CASSGTQGKHF.

This clonotype was seen at least ten times. The rearrangement uses TRBV10-3 and TRBJ2-3, with D possibly being TRBD2 (7 bases). Germline CDR1 ENHRY, CDR2 SYGVKD. The CDR3 contains 15 residues. Trimming pared 4 bases from V and 1 base from J, leaving 12 bases between. The CDR3 nucleotides read TGTGCCATCAGTGCGGGGGCGGGAGGCACAGATACGCAGTATTTT. Protein sequence: CAISAGAGGTDTQYF.

This clonotype was observed at least ten times. The J gene is TRBJ2-1, the V gene TRBV10-2, with TRBD2 matching over 9 bases. The CDR3 length is 17 residues. CDR1 and CDR2 (germline): WSHSY, SAAADI. After removal of 4 bases from V and 3 bases from J, the junction contained 10 bases not matched to a gene. DNA for the CDR3: TGCGCCAGCAGTGTGTCTTTTGGGACTAGCAACTACAATGAGCAGTTCTTC. Its protein product is CASSVSFGTSNYNEQFF.

This clonotype was detected ten times or more. CDR3 sequence reads: CSASPRPGNQPQHF. The CDR3 nucleotides read TGCAGTGCTAGTCCCAGGCCGGGCAATCAGCCCCAGCATTTT. The chain combines TRBV20-1 with TRBJ1-5; no definite D call. There are 14 residues in the CDR3. The V gene lost 3 bases and the J gene lost 2 bases, with 11 bases spanning the gap. In germline, CDR1 is DFQATT, CDR2 SNEGSKA (reference sequence).

The rearrangement joins TRBV19 to TRBJ2-5; a possible D gene is TRBD1 (6 bases). From germline, CDR1 is LNHDA and CDR2 SQIVND (reference sequence). This CDR3 is 13 amino acids long. V dropped 7 bases and J dropped 1 base, with 10 bases sitting between them. The CDR3 DNA follows: TGTGCCAGTATGGAAGGGGGCCAAGAGACCCAGTACTTC. It encodes CASMEGGQETQYF.

This sequence joins TRBV6-5 and TRBJ1-5, with 11 bases lining up with TRBD1. CDR1 is MNHEY, CDR2 SVGAGI, per germline. The CDR3 sequence is 13 residues long. V shed 6 bases and J 9 bases; nucleotides not matched to a gene: 4. The CDR3 DNA sequence: TGTGCCAGCAGCACAGGGACAGGGGGGCCCCAGCATTTT. Its protein product is CASSTGTGGPQHF.

Details on this clonotype: This may be a read error: a much more frequent sequence differs by one nucleotide. The V call is TRBV7-9, the J call TRBJ1-2, with 11 bases aligning to TRBD1. The CDR3 contains 15 residues. Germline loops: CDR1 SEHNR, CDR2 FQNEAQ (reference sequence). The CDR3 bases are TGTGCCAGCAGCCTACAACCGGGACAGGGGGAAGGCTACCCCTTC. This gives the protein CASSLQPGQGEGYPF.

As for this clonotype: A much larger clone is a single base away; this may be a read error. The chain uses TRBV30 and TRBJ1-2, with D unclear. The germline V gene has CDR1 GTSNPN and CDR2 SVGIG (reference sequence). The CDR3 length is 12 residues. Trimming took 2 bases from V and 3 from J, leaving 7 bases between them. CDR3 amino acids: CAWSTTHYGYTF. In nucleotides, the CDR3 is TGTGCCTGGAGTACGACTCACTATGGCTACACCTTC.

This chain links TRBV20-1 with TRBJ1-4; possibly TRBD1 for D (5 bases). V was trimmed by 6 bases and J by 4 bases, leaving 21 bases between them. The CDR3 sequence is 16 residues long. The V gene's germline CDR1 is DFQATT and CDR2 SNEGSKA (reference sequence). The CDR3 region is CSAPWGPRLNNEKLFF. The CDR3 nucleotides are TGCAGTGCGCCATGGGGACCCAGACTGAATAATGAAAAACTGTTTTTT.

This chain connects TRBV12-3 or TRBV12-4 to TRBJ2-6; D is uncertain. The V and J ends lost 6 bases and 0 bases respectively, with 9 bases between them. The CDR3 extends over 15 amino acids. In DNA form, the CDR3 reads TGTGCCAGCAGGGGAACAAGCTCTGGGGCCAACGTCCTGACTTTC. Encoded protein: CASRGTSSGANVLTF.

J is TRBJ2-3 and V is TRBV18, with a weak D call TRBD1 (5 bases). Germline CDR1 and CDR2: KGHSH and LQKENI. This CDR3 has 15 residues. V was clipped by 5 bases and J by 6 bases, with 18 bases between them. The CDR3 region is CASSGATAARDTQYF. The CDR3 DNA follows: TGTGCCAGCTCAGGGGCCACAGCAGCCAGGGATACGCAGTATTTT. The whole variable domain, filled in from reference TRBV18 and TRBJ2-3, reads NAGVMQNPRHLVRRRGQEARLRCSPMKGHSHVYWYRQLPEEGLKFMVYLQKENIIDESGMPKERFSAEFPKEGPSILRIQQVVRGDSAAYFCASSGATAARDTQYFGPGTRLTVL.

Many counts were recorded for this clonotype. This chain uses TRBV19 with TRBJ2-2, with 7 bases that match TRBD2. Germline trimming cut 9 bases from V and 5 bases from J; bases unmatched to any gene: 6. This CDR3 spans 13 amino acids. Looked up from germline, CDR1 is LNHDA and CDR2 is SQIVND (reference sequence). CDR3 protein: CASGSSGTGELFF. CDR3 DNA sequence: TGTGCCAGCGGTTCTAGCGGTACCGGGGAGCTGTTTTTT.

Remarks on this clonotype: This may be a read error: a much more frequent sequence differs by one nucleotide. The gene calls are TRBV6-6 and TRBJ2-1; 8 bases align to TRBD1. The CDR3 is 13 residues long. Germline CDR1 MNHNY, CDR2 SVGAGI (reference sequence). V trimming: 5 bases; J trimming: 6 bases; junction bases outside the gene matches: 3. The CDR3 loop is CASSHGTGNEQFF. The CDR3 DNA reads as TGTGCCAGCAGTCACGGGACAGGCAATGAGCAGTTCTTC.

This clonotype was seen ten or more times. V usage is TRBV15 and J usage is TRBJ2-1, with 7 bases aligning to TRBD2. CDR1 is LNHNV and CDR2 is YYDKDF in the germline V gene (reference sequence). The CDR3 spans 13 residues. V trimming: 0 bases; J trimming: 14 bases; junction bases outside the gene matches: 7. The CDR3, as DNA: TGTGCCACCAGCAGAGAGGGGGAGGGCTTCGAGTTCTTC. It is translated as CATSREGEGFEFF. Supplemented by reference TRBV15 and TRBJ2-1, the full variable domain reads DAMVIQNPRYQVTQFGKPVTLSCSQTLNHNVMYWYQQKSSQAPKLLFHYYDKDFNNEADTPDNFQSRRPNTSFCFLDIRSPGLGDTAMYLCATSREGEGFEFFGPGTRLTVL.

This chain links TRBV6-6 with TRBJ2-2, with a weak D call TRBD1 (6 bases). With 5 bases removed from V and 6 bases from J, the gap between germline ends came to 19 bases. The CDR3 spans 16 residues. Per germline, CDR1 MNHNY and CDR2 SVGAGI (reference sequence). The CDR3 spells CASSHLDGGSAGELFF. CDR3 coding DNA: TGTGCCAGCAGTCACCTGGATGGGGGCAGTGCCGGGGAGCTGTTTTTT.

The chain joins TRBV10-3 to TRBJ2-5; D gene unclear. CDR3 length: 17 amino acids. V was pared by 10 bases and J by 3 bases, with 27 bases between. CDR1 is ENHRY and CDR2 is SYGVKD in the germline V gene. The CDR3 is CASSPFDRTGRKETQYF. In nucleotides, the CDR3 is TGTGCCAGCTCACCATTCGATCGAACCGGACGGAAAGAGACCCAGTACTTC.

The rearrangement uses TRBV2 and TRBJ1-3; TRBD1 agrees at 11 bases. Germline loops: CDR1 SNHLY, CDR2 FYNNEI. The junction had 13 bases not matched to a gene; V was cut back by 5 bases and J by 1 base. This CDR3 has 19 amino acids. Written as DNA, the CDR3 is TGTGCCAGCAGTCGGACAGGGGGCAGGAGGTCCGAGTCTGGAAACACCATATATTTT. Translating gives CASSRTGGRRSESGNTIYF.

At least ten counts were recorded for this clonotype. V and J are TRBV7-2 and TRBJ2-7; TRBD2 agrees at 10 bases. The J segment lost 3 bases and the V segment lost 5 bases, leaving 7 bases of the junction unmatched. CDR3 length equals 15 residues. Germline V gene sequence: CDR1 SGHTA, CDR2 FQGNSA. The CDR3 sequence: CASSLAGTSVYEQYF. The DNA for the CDR3 is TGTGCCAGCAGCCTGGCCGGGACTAGCGTCTACGAGCAGTACTTC.

This clonotype was found many times. This CDR3 is CASMVGGGETQYF. The DNA for the CDR3 is TGTGCCAGCATGGTAGGGGGCGGGGAGACCCAGTACTTC. V and J are TRBV2 and TRBJ2-5; 7 bases fit TRBD1. Germline V gene sequence: CDR1 SNHLY, CDR2 FYNNEI. Trimming took 7 bases from V and 5 from J; bases not matched to a gene: 7. CDR3 length: 13 amino acids.

Turning to this clonotype: The CDR3 ends on some other residue instead of the conserved phenylalanine or tryptophan, so this is likely a read error. The chain recombines TRBV5-4 with TRBJ1-2; D possibly corresponds to TRBD1 (6 bases). Germline CDR1 reads SGHNT; CDR2 reads YYREEE (reference sequence). This CDR3 is built from 16 residues. The V gene lost 2 bases and the J gene lost 2 bases, with 16 bases spanning the gap. In DNA form, the CDR3 reads TGTGCCAGCAGCTTCCCGGGACAACGAGGGAACTATGGCTACACCCTC. Translating gives CASSFPGQRGNYGYTL.

This clonotype showed up just a few times. A read error may be the cause here, since a much bigger clone is one base away. The chain joins TRBV7-9 to TRBJ1-3; no firm D call. CDR3 size: 15 residues. Germline assignment: CDR1 SEHNR and CDR2 FQNEAQ (reference sequence). The CDR3 DNA sequence: TGTGCCAGCAGCTTTGAGTCGAGCTCTGGAAACACCATACATTTT. Its protein is CASSFESSSGNTIHF.

In its sample, this clonotype was seen a few times. A read error may be the cause here, since a much bigger clone is one base away. The chain couples TRBV9 to TRBJ2-1, with 9 bases identical to TRBD2. The CDR3 runs 15 residues. Germline values: CDR1 SGDLS, CDR2 YYNGEE. CDR3: CASSVGTSGWDEPFF. CDR3 nucleotide sequence: TGTGCCAGCAGCGTAGGTACTAGCGGGTGGGATGAGCCGTTCTTC.